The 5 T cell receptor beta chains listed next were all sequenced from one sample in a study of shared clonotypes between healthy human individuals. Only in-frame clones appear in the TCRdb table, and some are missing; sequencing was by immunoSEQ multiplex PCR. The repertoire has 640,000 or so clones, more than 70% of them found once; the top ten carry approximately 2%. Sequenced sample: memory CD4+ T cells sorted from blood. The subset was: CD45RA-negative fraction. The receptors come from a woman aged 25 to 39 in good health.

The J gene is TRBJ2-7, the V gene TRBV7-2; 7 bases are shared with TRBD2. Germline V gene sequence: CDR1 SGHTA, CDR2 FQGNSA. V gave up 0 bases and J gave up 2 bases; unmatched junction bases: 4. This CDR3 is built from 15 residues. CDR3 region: CASSLAGGNTYEQYF. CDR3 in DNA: TGTGCCAGCAGCTTAGCGGGAGGGAACACCTACGAGCAGTACTTC.

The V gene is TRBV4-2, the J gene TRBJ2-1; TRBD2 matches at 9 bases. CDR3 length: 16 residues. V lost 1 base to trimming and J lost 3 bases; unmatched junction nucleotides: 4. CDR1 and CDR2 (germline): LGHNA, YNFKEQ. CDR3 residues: CASSQVSTSGYNEQFF. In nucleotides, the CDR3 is TGTGCCAGCAGCCAAGTTTCGACTAGCGGCTACAATGAGCAGTTCTTC.

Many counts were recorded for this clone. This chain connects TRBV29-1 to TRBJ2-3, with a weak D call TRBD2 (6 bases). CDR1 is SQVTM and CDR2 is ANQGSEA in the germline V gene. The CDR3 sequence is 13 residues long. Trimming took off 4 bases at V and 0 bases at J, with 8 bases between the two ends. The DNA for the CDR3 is TGCAGCGTTGCGCGGGATAGCACAGATACGCAGTATTTT. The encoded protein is CSVARDSTDTQYF.

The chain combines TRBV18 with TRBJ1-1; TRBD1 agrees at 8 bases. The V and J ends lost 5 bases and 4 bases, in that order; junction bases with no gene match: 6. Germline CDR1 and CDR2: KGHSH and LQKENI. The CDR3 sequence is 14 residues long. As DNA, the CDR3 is TGTGCCAGCTCATTGGACAGGGAGGGCACTGAAGCTTTCTTT. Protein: CASSLDREGTEAFF.

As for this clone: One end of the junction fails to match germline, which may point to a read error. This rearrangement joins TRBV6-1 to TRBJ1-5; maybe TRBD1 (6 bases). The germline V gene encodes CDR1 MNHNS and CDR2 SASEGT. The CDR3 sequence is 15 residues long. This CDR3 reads CASSEAATGSQPQHF. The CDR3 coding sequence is TGTGCCAGCAGCGAAGCGGCGACAGGCTCCCAGCCCCAGCATTTT.